Listed below are T cell receptor beta chains from one sample, sequenced in a study of T cell repertoires in cytomegalovirus infection. Each CDR3 protein gets one entry after TCRdb re-called the reads with MiXCR. The data show about 280,000 distinct CDR3 sequences, under 25% seen once. For these TCRs, the target antigens are not known. The sequencing here drew on cultured PBMCs, taken from culture after CMV antigen stimulation. The receptors shown here come from a human donor in good health (CMV status not recorded). Some clones in this sample may be carry-over from other donors' samples. Both conserved end residues are part of each CDR3. D genes are given only for firm matches. The size field is filled for only some rows; it gives once, few, many or a size class.

V: TRBV28
size: -
J: TRBJ2-1
length: 14
D: TRBD2
DNA: TGTGCCAGCAGTCCCAGCGGGGTCTACAATGAGCAGTTCTTC
CDR3: CASSPSGVYNEQFF

V: TRBV5-6
size: -
J: TRBJ1-1
length: 18
D: -
DNA: TGTGCCAGCAACCCCGGGATAGGAGCTACGTTTCAGAACACTGAAGCTTTCTTT
CDR3: CASNPGIGATFQNTEAFF

V: TRBV6-2/TRBV6-3
size: -
J: TRBJ2-5
length: 13
D: -
DNA: TGTGCCAGCAGAAGTACAGGGTCAGAGACCCAGTACTTC
CDR3: CASRSTGSETQYF

V: TRBV6-2/TRBV6-3
size: few
J: TRBJ1-1
length: 12
D: -
DNA: TGTGCCAGCGGAGAAGGGTACACTGAAGCTTTCTTT
CDR3: CASGEGYTEAFF

V: TRBV5-6
size: -
J: TRBJ1-1
length: 13
D: -
DNA: TGTGCCAGCAGCCCACAGGGTAGGCCTGAAGCTTTCTTT
CDR3: CASSPQGRPEAFF

V: TRBV4-1
size: -
J: TRBJ1-1
length: 14
D: -
DNA: TGCGCCAGCAGCCAAGTTCAGGATCGGACTGAAGCTTTCTTT
CDR3: CASSQVQDRTEAFF

V: TRBV18
size: few
J: TRBJ2-7
length: 14
D: -
DNA: TGTGCCAGCTCACCGTCGGGACAAGGAATCGAGCAGTACTTC
CDR3: CASSPSGQGIEQYF

V: TRBV7-2
size: few
J: TRBJ1-2
length: 15
D: -
DNA: TGTGCCAGCAGCTTAGAACGGGGAGGGAACTATGGCTACACCTTC
CDR3: CASSLERGGNYGYTF

V: TRBV7-8
size: -
J: TRBJ1-5
length: 15
D: -
DNA: TGTGCCAGCAGCTTCACAGGGACGGAAAATCAGCCCCAGCATTTT
CDR3: CASSFTGTENQPQHF

V: TRBV19
size: few
J: TRBJ2-5
length: 15
D: TRBD1
DNA: TGTGCCAGTAGTACCACCGGGACAGGACAAGAGACCCAGTACTTC
CDR3: CASSTTGTGQETQYF

V: TRBV20-1
size: few
J: TRBJ1-5
length: 17
D: TRBD1
DNA: TGCAGTGCCAGCCGGACAGGGGGCGGTAGGGGCAATCAGCCCCAGCATTTT
CDR3: CSASRTGGGRGNQPQHF

V: TRBV19
size: many
J: TRBJ1-3
length: 15
D: -
DNA: TGTGCCAGTACCCTAGACAGATACTCTGGAAACACCATATATTTT
CDR3: CASTLDRYSGNTIYF

V: TRBV12-3/TRBV12-4
size: few
J: TRBJ1-2
length: 13
D: -
DNA: TGTGCCAGCAGTTTCGGGGATAGCTATGGCTACACCTTC
CDR3: CASSFGDSYGYTF

V: TRBV11-2
size: few
J: TRBJ2-3
length: 14
D: -
DNA: TGTGCCAGCAGCTTATGGGGGAAAGCAGATACGCAGTATTTT
CDR3: CASSLWGKADTQYF

V: TRBV5-4
size: -
J: TRBJ2-1
length: 13
D: -
DNA: TGTGCCAGCAGCTTACCCAGTCTGGGTGAGCAGTTCTTC
CDR3: CASSLPSLGEQFF

V: TRBV20-1
size: few
J: TRBJ2-3
length: 20
D: TRBD2
DNA: TGCAGTGCTGGCCCCACCGGGACTAGCGGGGCCCCCTTTAGCACAGATACGCAGTATTTT
CDR3: CSAGPTGTSGAPFSTDTQYF

V: TRBV12-3/TRBV12-4
size: few
J: TRBJ2-1
length: 14
D: -
DNA: TGTGCCAGCGTCGGCTCAGGAGGAAGCAATGAGCAGTTCTTC
CDR3: CASVGSGGSNEQFF

V: TRBV12-3/TRBV12-4
size: -
J: TRBJ2-1
length: 15
D: TRBD2
DNA: TGTCCCAGCAGTCAACTAGCGGGAGGGCCCAATGAGCAGTTCTTC
CDR3: CPSSQLAGGPNEQFF

V: TRBV20-1
size: -
J: TRBJ2-1
length: 16
D: TRBD2
DNA: TGCAGTGCTAGAGTTGCTAGCGGGGACTCCTACAATGAGCAGTTCTTC
CDR3: CSARVASGDSYNEQFF

V: TRBV20-1
size: -
J: TRBJ2-1
length: 12
D: -
DNA: TGCAGTGCGGGGTCTAGCAGGAATGAGCAGTTCTTC
CDR3: CSAGSSRNEQFF

V: TRBV4-3
size: few
J: TRBJ2-6
length: 18
D: TRBD1
DNA: TGCGCCAGCAGCCGGAGACAGGGGGCCTTTTCTGGGGCCAACGTCCTGACTTTC
CDR3: CASSRRQGAFSGANVLTF

V: TRBV11-2
size: -
J: TRBJ2-1
length: 16
D: -
DNA: TGTGCCAGCAGCCCCCGGGTGGGGGGCTCCTACAATGAGCAGTTCTTC
CDR3: CASSPRVGGSYNEQFF

V: TRBV19
size: few
J: TRBJ2-1
length: 15
D: TRBD1
DNA: TGTGCCAGTAGGCACAGGGGGCCTGAAGACAATGAGCAGTTCTTC
CDR3: CASRHRGPEDNEQFF

V: TRBV6-2/TRBV6-3
size: -
J: TRBJ2-5
length: 16
D: TRBD2
DNA: TGTGCCAGCAGCTACATTGGCGGGAGTAACCAAGAGACCCAGTACTTC
CDR3: CASSYIGGSNQETQYF

V: TRBV7-2
size: medium-sized
J: TRBJ1-6
length: 15
D: TRBD1
DNA: TGTGCCAGCAGCTTACAGGGGGCGGTTAATTCACCCCTCCACTTT
CDR3: CASSLQGAVNSPLHF

V: TRBV20-1
size: -
J: TRBJ2-3
length: 14
D: -
DNA: TGCAGTGCTAGAAGTCCCGTAGAGGCAGATACGCAGTATTTT
CDR3: CSARSPVEADTQYF

V: TRBV12-3/TRBV12-4
size: many
J: TRBJ1-1
length: 13
D: -
DNA: TGTGCCAGCAGTTTAACCAGTGGAGTTGAAGCTTTCTTT
CDR3: CASSLTSGVEAFF

V: TRBV5-1
size: -
J: TRBJ2-5
length: 16
D: TRBD2
DNA: TGCGCCAGCAGCTTGTCTAGCGGGAGCCGACAAGAGACCCAGTACTTC
CDR3: CASSLSSGSRQETQYF

V: TRBV4-1
size: -
J: TRBJ2-7
length: 15
D: -
DNA: TGCGCCAGCAGCCAAGGGACAGCGTTCACCCCCAAGCAGTACTTC
CDR3: CASSQGTAFTPKQYF